This T cell receptor (beta chain) is from a study of beta chain features in type 1 diabetes. CDR3 length equals 14 residues. Germline CDR1 reads SGHRS; CDR2 reads YFSETQ. Trimming took 1 base from V and 4 from J; bases not matched to a gene: 4. TCRB transcripts that were expressed got sequenced, as all of the isolated RNA had been reverse transcribed. Sequenced naive, central memory and regulatory T cell samples produced an average of about 3.57 million reads. Assay: immunoSEQ multiplex PCR; the TCRdb copy retains only in-frame clones and omits some. The data contain tens of thousands of clones, roughly 50% of them singletons. Study-level points and caveats: Fewer insertions but more deletions were seen at VDJ junctions in type 1 diabetes patients. Moderately but significantly shorter TCRB CDR3s were found in Type 1 diabetes patients in all four CD4+ subsets.

This clone was seen only a few times. Antigen unknown. Each sorted fraction was over 95% pure. This rearrangement joins TRBV5-1 to TRBJ1-1; 7 bases are shared with TRBD1. Sequencing input: central memory CD4+ T cells from blood. The sequence was collected from a young man with type 1 diabetes. CDR3 bases: TGCGCCAGCAGCTTGACAGGGGAGATCACTGAAGCTTTCTTT. This translates into CASSLTGEITEAFF.